This TCR beta chain originates from a study of blood T cell repertoires in COVID-19. Study-wide context: Sites in the United States, Italy and Spain provided acute and convalescent COVID-19 samples. Sources were T cells, B-cell-depleted T cells, or PBMCs; the material itself was cDNA or gDNA.

Per the original data handling: How many nucleated cells were present was estimated from reference gene primer amplification. Sequencing was performed with immunoSEQ multiplex PCR; in TCRdb, only in-frame clones are kept and a portion is missing. That table gives V, J and clone size, and the DNA gave D and trimming. The sample comprises 150,000 to 200,000 clones, about 86% of which are singletons, and roughly a tenth rests with the top ten. Specimen: peripheral blood. The receptor comes from a man aged 65-85 years with active or convalescent COVID-19.

CDR3 region: CASSLWDSPDYEQYF. The CDR3 region has the DNA TGTGCCAGCAGCCTGTGGGACAGCCCTGACTACGAGCAGTACTTC. The rearrangement links TRBV11-2 to TRBJ2-7; 7 bases are shared with TRBD1. This CDR3 comprises 15 residues. The germline gives CDR1 SGHAT, CDR2 FQNNGV. V trimming: 5 bases; J trimming: 3 bases; junction bases outside the gene matches: 10.